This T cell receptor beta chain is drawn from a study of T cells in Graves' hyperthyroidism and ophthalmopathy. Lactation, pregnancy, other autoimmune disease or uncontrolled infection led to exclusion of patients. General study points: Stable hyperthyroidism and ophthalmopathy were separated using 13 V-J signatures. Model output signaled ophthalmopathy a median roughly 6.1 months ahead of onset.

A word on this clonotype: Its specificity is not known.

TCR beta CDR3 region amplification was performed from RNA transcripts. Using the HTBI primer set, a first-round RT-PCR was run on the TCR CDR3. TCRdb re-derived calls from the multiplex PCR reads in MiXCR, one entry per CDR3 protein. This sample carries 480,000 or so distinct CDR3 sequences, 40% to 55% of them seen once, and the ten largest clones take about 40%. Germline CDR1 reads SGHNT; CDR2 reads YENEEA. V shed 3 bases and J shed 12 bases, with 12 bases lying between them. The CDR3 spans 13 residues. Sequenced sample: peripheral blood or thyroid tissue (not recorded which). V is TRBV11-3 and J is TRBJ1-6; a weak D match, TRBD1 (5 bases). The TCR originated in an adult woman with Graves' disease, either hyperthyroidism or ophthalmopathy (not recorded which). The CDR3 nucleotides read TGTGCCAGCAGCTTCGGCAGGGACGTACCCCTCCACTTT. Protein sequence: CASSFGRDVPLHF.